These T cell receptor beta chains were read from a single sample in a study of T-cell reconstitution after alpha-beta-depleted transplantation in children. TCRdb independently ran MiXCR on the PCR reads; one entry per CDR3 protein. The sample carries 540,000 or so distinct CDR3 sequences, 20% to 25% recorded once. The source was PBMCs, mostly from graft donor cells, collected 360 days after TCRalphabeta/CD19-depleted stem cell transplant. The source of these receptors is a boy younger than two who had a stem cell transplant for acute myeloid leukemia, so the T cells may come from the graft donor. The CDR3 runs from the conserved cysteine through the conserved F or W. The order of the fields is D gene, V gene, J gene, clone size, CDR3 DNA, CDR3 protein. A D gene is named only where the DNA matches it firmly. Size is omitted from some rows. Given values are once, few, many or a class for expanded clones.

TRBD1,TRBV5-6,TRBJ2-5,few,TGTGCCAGCAGCTTTCGACAGGGGATGGGTCAAGAGACCCAGTACTTC,CASSFRQGMGQETQYF
TRBD1,TRBV12-3/TRBV12-4,TRBJ1-5,many,TGTGCCAGCAGTTTAAGGACAGGGGTGCGCAATCAGCCCCAGCATTTT,CASSLRTGVRNQPQHF
TRBD2,TRBV28,TRBJ2-7,few,TGTGCCAGCAGCGCCTTCTTAGCGGGGCACTCCTACGAGCAGTACTTC,CASSAFLAGHSYEQYF
.,TRBV4-1,TRBJ2-1,few,TGCGCCAGCAGCACCCACTACAATGAGCAGTTCTTC,CASSTHYNEQFF
.,TRBV20-1,TRBJ2-7,many,TGCAGTGCTAAGTTGGCTGACTGGGAACCCTACGAGCAGTACTTC,CSAKLADWEPYEQYF
.,TRBV20-1,TRBJ1-4,.,TGCAGTGGGACAGAGATTGCAACTAATGAAAAACTGTTTTTT,CSGTEIATNEKLFF
.,TRBV20-1,TRBJ2-1,many,TGCAGTGCCAGGGATGGTCGGGGTCACAATGAGCAGTTCTTC,CSARDGRGHNEQFF
.,TRBV20-1,TRBJ2-1,.,TGCAGTGCTCCGGGGGCCGTGATTTTCAATGAGCAGTTCTTC,CSAPGAVIFNEQFF
TRBD1,TRBV20-1,TRBJ2-7,few,TGCAGTGCTGACTCGGGACAGTCCTACGAGCAGTACTTC,CSADSGQSYEQYF
TRBD1,TRBV7-6,TRBJ1-5,many,TGTGCCAGCAGCCCAGCCCTGGGGACAGCTAATCAGCCCCAGCATTTT,CASSPALGTANQPQHF
TRBD1,TRBV12-3/TRBV12-4,TRBJ1-2,.,TGTGCCAGCAGTTTTACCGGGACAGGGGCTCCTATTGCTGGCTACACCTTC,CASSFTGTGAPIAGYTF
.,TRBV2,TRBJ1-5,many,TGTGCCAGCAGTGGGCATCAGGTACCCATCAAGCCCCAGCATTTT,CASSGHQVPIKPQHF
TRBD1,TRBV18,TRBJ2-1,.,TGTGCCAGCTCACCCTGGGACAGGGCGTCCTACAATGAGCAGTTCTTC,CASSPWDRASYNEQFF
TRBD2,TRBV12-3/TRBV12-4,TRBJ2-3,.,TGTGCCAGCAGTTTAAACGGACTAGCGGCCCTCACAGATACGCAGTATTTT,CASSLNGLAALTDTQYF
TRBD1,TRBV25-1,TRBJ2-2,few,TGTGCCAGCAGTGGAGTTACCGGGACAGGGTCAGTGGGGAACACCGGGGAGCTGTTTTTT,CASSGVTGTGSVGNTGELFF
.,TRBV12-3/TRBV12-4,TRBJ1-1,.,TGTGCCAGCAGATGGGAGAACACTGAAGCTTTCTTT,CASRWENTEAFF
TRBD1,TRBV20-1,TRBJ2-2,.,TGCAGTGCTAGACCCACAGGGGGCGCGGACACCGGGGAGCTGTTTTTT,CSARPTGGADTGELFF
.,TRBV7-9,TRBJ1-1,few,TGTGCCAGCAGCTTAGCAGGGTCATACACTGAAGCTTTCTTT,CASSLAGSYTEAFF
.,TRBV4-3,TRBJ2-1,.,TGCGCCAGCAGCCCCGGGCAGGGAAGAAACAATGAGCAGTTCTTC,CASSPGQGRNNEQFF
.,TRBV6-1,TRBJ2-1,.,TGTGCCAGCAGGGTAGAGGGGCCGTACAATGAGCAGTTCTTC,CASRVEGPYNEQFF
TRBD2,TRBV7-9,TRBJ2-1,.,TGTGCCAGCAGCTTAGCGCTAGCGGGGAGTGAGCAGTTCTTC,CASSLALAGSEQFF
TRBD2,TRBV12-3/TRBV12-4,TRBJ2-1,many,TGTGCCAGCAGTTTGACTAGCCTCAATGAGCAGTTCTTC,CASSLTSLNEQFF
.,TRBV20-1,TRBJ2-2,many,TGCAGTGCTCTGGACCTTGCAGGGGAGCTGTTTTTT,CSALDLAGELFF
TRBD2,TRBV4-3,TRBJ2-7,few,TGCGCCAGCAGCCAAGCACTAGCGGGGGGCTACGAGCAGTACTTC,CASSQALAGGYEQYF
.,TRBV5-5,TRBJ1-5,few,TGTGCCAGCAGCCTAGGGGAGGGCACACAGCCCCAGCATTTT,CASSLGEGTQPQHF
TRBD1,TRBV5-4,TRBJ2-6,.,TGTGCCAGCAGCTTGGCCGTAGGACAGGGACGTTCTGGGGCCAACGTCCTGACTTTC,CASSLAVGQGRSGANVLTF
TRBD2,TRBV29-1,TRBJ2-1,many,TGCAGCGGCAGTAGCGGGGGGGTCTACAATGAGCAGTTCTTC,CSGSSGGVYNEQFF
.,TRBV20-1,TRBJ1-4,.,TGCAGTGCTAGTTCCGTTAATGAAAAACTGTTTTTT,CSASSVNEKLFF
TRBD1,TRBV7-8,TRBJ2-7,.,TGTGCCAGCAGCCAGGACAGGGCTAACTACGAGCAGTACTTC,CASSQDRANYEQYF
.,TRBV7-9,TRBJ2-5,.,TGTGCCAGCAGCTTGGGGCGGGTACCACAAGAGACCCAGTACTTC,CASSLGRVPQETQYF
.,TRBV24-1,TRBJ2-2,.,TGTGCCACCAGGCAGGAGAACACCGGGGAGCTGTTTTTT,CATRQENTGELFF
TRBD2,TRBV7-2,TRBJ2-7,.,TGTGCCAGCAGCATTAGCGGGGGGTCCTACGAGCAGTACTTC,CASSISGGSYEQYF
.,TRBV4-1,TRBJ2-5,once,TGCGCCAGCAGCCACCCGGACCTACAAGAGACCCAGTACTTC,CASSHPDLQETQYF
.,TRBV2,TRBJ2-3,.,TGTGCCAGCAGTCTGACAGACCTACTCGCCAATACGCAGTATTTT,CASSLTDLLANTQYF
.,TRBV25-1,TRBJ2-2,.,TGTGCCAGCAGTGAATGGGGGCAGGCCACCGGGGAGCTGTTTTTT,CASSEWGQATGELFF